This T cell receptor beta chain is from a study of long-term antiretroviral therapy in people with HIV. Germline loops: CDR1 LNHDA, CDR2 SQIVND (reference sequence). The CDR3 sequence is 17 residues long. The ends were cut back, 3 bases at V and 0 bases at J, with 12 bases in the middle. Investigators performed immunoSEQ version v3.0 at survey level. The table came from immunoSEQ multiplex PCR; TCRdb's copy has only in-frame clones and leaves some out. The table has about 35,000 clones, approximately 94% seen once. The chain couples TRBV19 to TRBJ2-6; TRBD1 might be the D (7 bases). Sequencing was performed on unsorted PBMCs, taken 4.1 years after starting antiretroviral therapy. This sequence was found in a woman aged 45 to 65 with HIV. Written as DNA, the CDR3 is TGTGCCAGTAGTATCGGAGGGGGCCGCTCTGGGGCCAACGTCCTGACTTTC. Translation gives CASSIGGGRSGANVLTF.